These 8 T cell receptor beta chains originate from one sample sequenced in a study of blood T cells in healthy people across ages. Through a sample-barcoded 5' primer and a J-beta primer mix, a second PCR was run for 7 to 11 cycles. TCRdb fed the 5' RACE reads into MiXCR, producing one record per CDR3 protein. Of approximately 1.5 million distinct CDR3 sequences in the sample, about 35% were seen once. The sequenced material came from blood. Every receptor here comes from a woman younger than 45 in good health.

The rearrangement uses TRBV20-1 and TRBJ2-1; unclear D gene. Trimming shortened V by 7 bases and J by 8 bases, and 21 bases separated the two germline ends. The CDR3 consists of 14 residues. The germline CDR1 and CDR2 sequences are DFQATT and SNEGSKA (reference sequence). Written as DNA, the CDR3 is TGCAGTGAGGTCCGGGCTCCTTTGAGCGATGAGCAGTTCTTC. Translating it yields CSEVRAPLSDEQFF.

The chain carries TRBV20-1 and TRBJ1-5; TRBD1 might be the D (5 bases). Trimming removed 4 bases from V and 1 base from J, with 14 bases in between. CDR1 is DFQATT and CDR2 is SNEGSKA in the germline V gene (reference sequence). The CDR3 totals 15 residues. CDR3 sequence: CSAIDIGGSNQPQHF. In DNA form, the CDR3 reads TGCAGTGCTATAGACATCGGGGGGAGCAATCAGCCCCAGCATTTT.

This clonotype has only a few counts. This chain uses TRBV7-2 with TRBJ2-1; 7 nucleotides line up with TRBD2. With V trimmed by 4 bases and J by 6 bases, 21 bases remained unmatched. The CDR3 has 19 residues. CDR1 is SGHTA, CDR2 FQGNSA, per germline. The CDR3 region is CASSSKRASGIGAGNEQFF. The DNA for the CDR3 is TGTGCCAGCAGCTCCAAGAGGGCTAGCGGAATTGGGGCGGGCAATGAGCAGTTCTTC.

V usage is TRBV18 and J usage is TRBJ1-2, with 7 bases aligning to TRBD1. After removal of 0 bases from V and 8 bases from J, the junction contained 12 bases not matched to a gene. The CDR3 has 16 residues. Germline-derived CDR1 and CDR2 are KGHSH and LQKENI. DNA for the CDR3: TGTGCCAGCTCACCACCAGTTTTTACAGGGGAGCCAGGCTACACCTTC. Its translation: CASSPPVFTGEPGYTF.

This clonotype was seen just once. The V gene is TRBV12-3 or TRBV12-4, the J gene TRBJ2-1; D is possibly TRBD2 (5 bases). V was clipped by 4 bases and J by 15 bases, with 13 bases between them. This CDR3 region has 11 residues. CDR3 nucleotide sequence: TGTGCCAGCAGTTCGAGAATTGGAGGGTTCTTC. This codes for CASSSRIGGFF.

The gene calls are TRBV28 and TRBJ1-2, with a possible D match to TRBD1 (5 bases). Germline CDR1 is MDHEN and CDR2 is SYDVKM. Trimming removed 6 bases at V and 3 bases at J, with 17 bases between. This CDR3 spans 15 amino acids. As DNA, the CDR3 is TGTGCCAGCAGGCCTCGGCGGGGGAGAGACTATGGCTACACCTTC. Protein product: CASRPRRGRDYGYTF.

For this clonotype: The junction does not match germline at one end; this may be a read error. The V and J genes are TRBV11-2 and TRBJ2-3; D tentatively reads TRBD1 or TRBD2 (6 bases each). CDR3 size: 16 residues. Germline CDR1 SGHAT, CDR2 FQNNGV. In nucleotides, the CDR3 is TGCGCCAGCAGCTTAGTAGGACAGAGGAGGGCAAATACGCAGTATTTT. Translated: CASSLVGQRRANTQYF. Based on the CDR3 plus reference TRBV11-2 and TRBJ2-3, the full variable domain is EAGVAQSPRYKIIEKRQSVAFWCNPISGHATLYWYQQILGQGPKLLIQFQNNGVVDDSQLPKDRFSAERLKGVDSTLKIQPAKLEDSAVYLCASSLVGQRRANTQYFGPGTRLTVL.

The DNA for the CDR3 is TGTGCCAGCAGTGCGCAGACCCTAAGGACAGGGCTCGGCGGGGAGCTGTTTTTT. It translates to CASSAQTLRTGLGGELFF. The chain uses TRBV27 and TRBJ2-2, with TRBD1 identical over 8 bases. Germline V lookup: CDR1 MNHEY, CDR2 SMNVEV (reference sequence). With 5 bases clipped from V and 7 bases from J, the junction kept 18 bases outside the gene matches. The CDR3 length is 18 residues.